The TCR beta chain described here comes from a study of blood T cells in healthy people across ages. Study-wide results and limits: It was not possible, with unsorted PBMCs, to conclusively compare naive and antigen-experienced cells.

Then a second PCR, running about 6 to 11 cycles, was carried out with a sample-barcoded 5' primer and a J-beta primer mix. A single record per CDR3 protein comes from TCRdb applying MiXCR to the 5' RACE reads. Of approximately 800,000 distinct CDR3 sequences listed, roughly 50% are singletons. The CDR3 runs 13 residues. In germline, CDR1 is DFQATT, CDR2 SNEGSKA (reference sequence). Trimming pared 0 bases from V and 7 bases from J, leaving 13 bases between. With regard to this clonotype: Its specificity is unknown.

The sample taken for sequencing was blood. V is TRBV20-1 and J is TRBJ2-7; D gene ambiguous. The clonotype was recovered from a man older than 75 in good health. The CDR3 reads CSARDIPQGEQYF. CDR3 nucleotides: TGCAGTGCTAGAGATATCCCCCAAGGGGAGCAGTACTTC.